The source of this T cell receptor (beta chain) is a study of OX40 agonist ivuxolimab in advanced cancers. Study-wide background: The mean age was about 57 years, ranging from about 20 to 90, with 65% to 90% of participants male. Three patients showed partial responses: one hepatocellular carcinoma and two cutaneous melanoma cases.

Whole-study findings and limits: Researchers report that CD8+ T cells had, on average, more expanded clones than CD4+. Both blood CD4+ and CD8+ T cells showed clonal growth by week 6 at 0.1 to 3.0 mg/kg.

This clone came up a few times. Its antigen is not identified. Per the germline V gene, CDR1 is ENHRY and CDR2 is SYGVKD. The CDR3 extends over 12 amino acids. V was pared by 9 bases and J by 2 bases, with 4 bases of the junction left unmatched. Assay used: immunoSEQ multiplex PCR; TCRdb lists only in-frame clones, some missing. The sample has about 17,000 clones, more than 75% seen once. The receptor was derived from an adult with an advanced solid tumor such as melanoma, head and neck, liver or kidney cancer. This rearrangement joins TRBV10-3 to TRBJ2-7, with TRBD1 matching 7 bases. This specimen consisted of CD4+ or CD8+ T cells sorted from blood, obtained in a trial of the OX40 agonist ivuxolimab. The CDR3 sequence: CAIGQETYEQYF. CDR3 nucleotide sequence: TGTGCCATAGGACAGGAGACCTACGAGCAGTACTTC.